One sample yielded the 21 T cell receptor beta chains listed below, sequenced in a study of T-cell reconstitution after alpha-beta-depleted transplantation in children. A library of TCRbeta sequences, prepared with unique molecular identifiers, was generated. TCRdb processed the PCR reads anew with MiXCR; each CDR3 protein has one entry. This table holds roughly 500,000 distinct CDR3 sequences, about 18% found once. Material: PBMCs from the stem cell graft donor, obtained from the stem cell graft. These receptors all come from a human donor who donated a stem cell graft to a child with acute lymphoblastic leukemia.

This chain connects TRBV27 to TRBJ1-5, with D tentatively TRBD1 (6 bases). CDR1 and CDR2 from the germline V gene are MNHEY and SMNVEV (reference sequence). The CDR3 sequence is 13 residues long. Trimming left V 6 bases short and J 7 bases short, with 13 bases between. The CDR3 nucleotides are TGTGCCAGCAGCCCAGGGGTATCACAGCCCCAGCATTTT. Its protein product is CASSPGVSQPQHF.

The chain links TRBV29-1 to TRBJ2-2; D call uncertain. The CDR3 is 14 amino acids. CDR1 is SQVTM and CDR2 is ANQGSEA in the germline V gene. Trimming cost V 0 bases and J 7 bases, with 12 bases left between them. The CDR3 reads CSVEDRSSSGELFF. The CDR3 coding sequence is TGCAGCGTTGAAGATCGGTCCAGCAGCGGGGAGCTGTTTTTT.

This clonotype appeared many times. The chain employs TRBV7-9 and TRBJ1-5; TRBD1 aligns across 9 bases. Germline CDR1 SEHNR, CDR2 FQNEAQ (reference sequence). The trim removed 5 bases at V and 4 bases at J, leaving 3 bases unmatched. CDR3 length: 14 residues. CDR3 in amino acids: CASSTQGANQPQHF. CDR3 nucleotide sequence: TGTGCCAGCAGCACACAGGGGGCTAATCAGCCCCAGCATTTT.

This rearrangement joins TRBV15 to TRBJ2-1; 7 nucleotides line up with TRBD2. Germline V lookup: CDR1 LNHNV, CDR2 YYDKDF (reference sequence). J was trimmed by 12 bases and V by 5 bases; bases with no gene match: 16. The CDR3 is 15 amino acids. The CDR3 spells CATSPQAPLSGTQFF. The CDR3 nucleotides are TGTGCCACCAGCCCTCAGGCTCCCTTAAGCGGGACGCAGTTCTTC.

This clonotype has just a few counts. The V call is TRBV6-6, the J call TRBJ2-1; D gene ambiguous. Trimming removed 8 bases from V and 5 bases from J, with 7 bases in between. From germline, CDR1 is MNHNY and CDR2 SVGAGI (reference sequence). The CDR3 is 11 amino acids. CDR3 bases: TGTGCCAGCGGAGTAAACAATGAGCAGTTCTTC. Translation: CASGVNNEQFF.

The gene calls are TRBV4-1 and TRBJ2-7; 8 bases are shared with TRBD2. V trimming: 8 bases; J trimming: 3 bases; junction bases outside the gene matches: 12. In germline, CDR1 is MGHRA, CDR2 YSYEKL. The CDR3 consists of 15 residues. For the CDR3, the DNA is TGCGCCAGCGGCTCGCTAGCGGGTGTTCTCTACGAGCAGTACTTC. Protein sequence: CASGSLAGVLYEQYF.

The chain uses TRBV5-1 and TRBJ2-7; D not certain. V lost 3 bases and J lost 6, with 10 bases in between. The CDR3 covers 12 residues. CDR1 is SGHRS and CDR2 is YFSETQ in the germline V gene. The CDR3 DNA reads TGCGCCAGCAGCTCCCCCTCTTCCGAGCAGTACTTC. Residues: CASSSPSSEQYF.

The chain recombines TRBV15 with TRBJ2-7; TRBD1 aligns across 7 bases. The CDR3 sequence is 15 residues long. The V gene's germline CDR1 is LNHNV and CDR2 YYDKDF (reference sequence). Trimming at V came to 1 base and at J to 0 bases, leaving 3 bases not matched to a gene. For the CDR3, the DNA is TGTGCCACCAGCAGAGTGACAGGGAGCTCCTACGAGCAGTACTTC. Translated: CATSRVTGSSYEQYF.

There are a few counts of this clonotype. The chain links TRBV6-1 to TRBJ2-7, with TRBD1 identical over 10 bases. The CDR3 runs 16 residues. V dropped 1 base and J dropped 3; count of bases not matched to a gene: 6. Germline-derived CDR1 and CDR2 are MNHNS and SASEGT. The CDR3 DNA is TGTGCCAGCAGTGAAGAGGGGACAGGGGCGAACTACGAGCAGTACTTC. Amino acid sequence: CASSEEGTGANYEQYF.

This clonotype was found a few times. The chain is built from TRBV9 and TRBJ2-7; D may be TRBD2 (6 bases). The germline CDR1 and CDR2 sequences are SGDLS and YYNGEE. This CDR3 has 14 amino acids. Trimming removed 4 bases at V and 1 base at J, with 12 bases between. CDR3 bases: TGTGCCAGCAGCCTCAGGGACTTTTCCTACGAGCAGTACTTC. Encoded protein: CASSLRDFSYEQYF.

V and J are TRBV20-1 and TRBJ2-1, with a tentative D call TRBD2 (5 bases). CDR3 length: 17 amino acids. The germline V and J ends were trimmed by 0 bases and 0 bases, with 15 bases remaining between them. Germline V CDR1 and CDR2: DFQATT, SNEGSKA (reference sequence). The CDR3 protein is CSARDRSAGGSYNEQFF. CDR3 sequence (DNA): TGCAGTGCTAGAGATCGGTCGGCGGGCGGCTCCTACAATGAGCAGTTCTTC.

This clonotype was recorded a few times. The chain is built from TRBV9 and TRBJ2-5; 9 bases are a match to TRBD2. J was trimmed by 4 bases and V by 3 bases; bases with no gene match: 7. The CDR3 consists of 15 residues. Germline V lookup: CDR1 SGDLS, CDR2 YYNGEE. In DNA form, the CDR3 reads TGTGCCAGCAGCGGTAGCGGGAGATCGTTAGAGACCCAGTACTTC. Protein sequence: CASSGSGRSLETQYF. Full variable domain (outside the CDR3, taken from reference TRBV9 and TRBJ2-5): DSGVTQTPKHLITATGQRVTLRCSPRSGDLSVYWYQQSLDQGLQFLIQYYNGEERAKGNILERFSAQQFPDLHSELNLSSLELGDSALYFCASSGSGRSLETQYFGPGTRLLVL.

The sample holds a few counts of this clonotype. The chain carries TRBV29-1 and TRBJ2-3, with TRBD2 identical over 8 bases. Germline assignment: CDR1 SQVTM and CDR2 ANQGSEA. The CDR3 extends over 14 amino acids. Germline trimming cut 4 bases from V and 2 bases from J; bases unmatched to any gene: 5. The CDR3 DNA follows: TGCAGCGTTGGCCTAGCGGGTATCACAGATACGCAGTATTTT. It encodes CSVGLAGITDTQYF.

The sample holds a few counts of this clonotype. The J gene is TRBJ2-7, the V gene TRBV12-3 or TRBV12-4, with 7 positions matching TRBD2. V was pared by 4 bases and J by 5 bases, with 17 bases of the junction left unmatched. The CDR3 contains 17 residues. CDR3 nucleotides: TGTGCCAGCAGTTCCTTCGTTTCGAGGGAGGGCCACCACGAGCAGTACTTC. The encoded protein is CASSSFVSREGHHEQYF.

This chain links TRBV2 with TRBJ2-1, with TRBD1 matching 7 bases. The CDR3 totals 14 residues. Germline loops: CDR1 SNHLY, CDR2 FYNNEI. The V gene end was trimmed by 2 bases and the J gene end by 8 bases; junction bases not matched to a gene: 6. The CDR3 spells CASSEYRGQHEQFF. The CDR3, as DNA: TGTGCCAGCAGTGAATACAGGGGTCAGCATGAGCAGTTCTTC.

The chain links TRBV12-3 or TRBV12-4 to TRBJ2-7; TRBD2 agrees at 11 bases. V lost 7 bases, J lost 9 bases, and 8 bases stayed unmatched. The length of the CDR3 is 13 residues. The CDR3 loop reads CASIAGGLGGQYF. The CDR3 DNA reads TGTGCCAGCATAGCGGGAGGGTTAGGGGGGCAGTACTTC.

The sample holds a few counts of this clonotype. This chain joins TRBV27 and TRBJ2-7; D unresolved. V was trimmed by 5 bases and J by 2 bases, leaving 16 bases between them. Germline lookup yields CDR1 MNHEY and CDR2 SMNVEV (reference sequence). The CDR3 sequence is 15 residues long. The CDR3 reads CASSRGALGAYEQYF. CDR3 bases: TGTGCCAGCAGTCGAGGCGCTTTGGGCGCCTACGAGCAGTACTTC.

This chain links TRBV6-2 or TRBV6-3 with TRBJ2-7; 8 nucleotides align to TRBD2. The CDR3 contains 16 residues. CDR1 is MNHEY and CDR2 is SVGEGT in the germline V gene. With 2 bases clipped from V and 0 bases from J, the junction kept 6 bases outside the gene matches. The CDR3 loop is CASSYSSGSVSYEQYF. CDR3 DNA: TGTGCCAGCAGTTACAGCAGCGGGAGCGTCTCCTACGAGCAGTACTTC.

This clonotype was seen repeatedly, ten times or more. The CDR3 DNA reads TGTGCCAGCAGATTGGGCCCTAGAGGGAACAATGAGCAGTTCTTC. It is translated as CASRLGPRGNNEQFF. The V gene is TRBV28, the J gene TRBJ2-1; possibly TRBD2 for D (5 bases). From germline, CDR1 is MDHEN and CDR2 SYDVKM. Trimming removed 6 bases at V and 5 bases at J, with 17 bases between. CDR3 length: 15 residues.

The gene calls are TRBV29-1 and TRBJ1-2; no definite D call. Germline V gene lookup returns CDR1 SQVTM and CDR2 ANQGSEA. CDR3 length equals 11 residues. Trimming removed 3 bases from V and 4 bases from J, with 6 bases in between. DNA for the CDR3: TGCAGCGTTGAGACGGCCTATGGCTACACCTTC. This gives the protein CSVETAYGYTF.

The chain couples TRBV24-1 to TRBJ1-5; no clear D. CDR1 is KGHDR, CDR2 SFDVKD, per germline. Trimming pared 4 bases from V and 9 bases from J, leaving 9 bases between. The length of the CDR3 is 12 residues. CDR3 DNA: TGTGCCACCAGTGAGGCGGCTGGGCCCCAGCATTTT. It translates to CATSEAAGPQHF.